This T cell receptor beta chain came from a study of blood T cell repertoires in COVID-19. The study drew participants aged about 18 to 89 years from fewer than 30 US areas. The study assigned cohorts using participant-reported clinical history. Recovered status applied to Cohort 3 donors who had two consecutive negative PCRs. It also applied to those with clearance or with symptom resolution. V was pared by 6 bases and J by 1 base, with 16 bases between. Per germline, CDR1 SGHTA and CDR2 FQGNSA. There are 15 residues in the CDR3. Authors' data handling: Amplification with reference gene primers provided the estimates of nucleated cell counts. The data were produced by immunoSEQ multiplex PCR, yet TCRdb's version contains in-frame clones alone and is incomplete. V, J and clone size were drawn from that table, and D and trimming were deduced from the DNA. The data show more than 250,000 clones, around 90% seen once.

The clonotype comes from a woman under 40 who had recovered from COVID-19. Sequences were obtained from PBMCs or T cells enriched from blood (not recorded which). The chain couples TRBV7-2 to TRBJ2-7, with TRBD1 as a possible D gene (5 bases). This CDR3 is CASRRDSGISYEQYF. CDR3 in DNA: TGTGCCAGCAGGAGAGACTCAGGGATTTCCTACGAGCAGTACTTC.